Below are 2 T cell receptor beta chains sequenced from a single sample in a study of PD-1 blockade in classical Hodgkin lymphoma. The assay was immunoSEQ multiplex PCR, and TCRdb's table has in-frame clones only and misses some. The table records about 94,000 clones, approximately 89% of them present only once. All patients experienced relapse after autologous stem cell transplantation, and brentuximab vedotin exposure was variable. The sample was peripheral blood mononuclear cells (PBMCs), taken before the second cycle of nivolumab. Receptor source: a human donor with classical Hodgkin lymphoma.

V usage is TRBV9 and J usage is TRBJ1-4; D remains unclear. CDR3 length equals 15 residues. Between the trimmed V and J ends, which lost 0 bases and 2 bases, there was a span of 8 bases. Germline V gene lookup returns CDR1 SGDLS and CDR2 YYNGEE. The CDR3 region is CASSVEADTNEKLFF. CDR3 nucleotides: TGTGCCAGCAGCGTAGAGGCAGATACTAATGAAAAACTGTTTTTT.

The CDR3 nucleotides read TGTGCCAGCGAAACGCAGGGGCGGAACACTGAAGCTTTCTTT. Translated, it gives CASETQGRNTEAFF. The rearrangement uses TRBV18 and TRBJ1-1, with D maybe TRBD1 (6 bases). The CDR3 contains 14 residues. Trimming stripped 8 bases from V and 1 base from J, with 14 bases between. Germline CDR1 and CDR2: KGHSH and LQKENI.